This is a list of T cell receptor beta chains from one sample in a study of T-cell reconstitution after alpha-beta-depleted transplantation in children. TCRdb redid the calling of the PCR reads with MiXCR, one entry per CDR3 protein. There are about 980,000 distinct CDR3 sequences in the sample; 25% to 30% occur only once, and over 25% lies in the top ten. Sequences were derived from PBMCs, mostly from graft donor cells, sampled 360 days after TCRalphabeta/CD19-depleted stem cell transplant. The receptors were sampled from a boy younger than two who had a stem cell transplant for SCID, so the T cells may come from the graft donor. CDR3s include the opening cysteine and the closing phenylalanine or tryptophan. D genes are given only for firm matches. Clone size is shown for a subset of rows, as once, few, many or a class of expanded clone.

>TRBJ1-5|.|.|TRBV20-1
TGCAGTGCTTTGGGGGACAGCAATCAGCCCCAGCATTTT
CSALGDSNQPQHF
>TRBJ2-7|.|few|TRBV6-2/TRBV6-3
TGTGCCAGCAGTCCATTTCCCCCAGGCTACGAGCAGTACTTC
CASSPFPPGYEQYF
>TRBJ2-1|.|.|TRBV5-1
TGCGCCAGCAGCGCCGGTCTAGGCCCCCGGACGGATGAGCAGTTCTTC
CASSAGLGPRTDEQFF
>TRBJ2-1|TRBD1|.|TRBV7-2
TGTGCCAGCAGCTTAGGTTTGCGGACAGGGAGGAATGAGCAGTTCTTC
CASSLGLRTGRNEQFF
>TRBJ2-1|TRBD1|few|TRBV24-1
TGTGCCACCAGTGAACTTGGACAGGGGATGCAGAATGAGCAGTTCTTC
CATSELGQGMQNEQFF
>TRBJ2-7|TRBD2|.|TRBV20-1
TGCAGTGCTAGAGGGCCGGGACTAGCGAGGGAGCAGTACTTC
CSARGPGLAREQYF
>TRBJ2-3|TRBD1|few|TRBV6-5
TGTGCCAGCAGTTACGGCCAGGGGGAAGATACGCAGTATTTT
CASSYGQGEDTQYF
>TRBJ2-1|TRBD1|few|TRBV9
TGTGCCAGCAGCGTAGTAGGGACAGTGTTGTTCAATGAGCAGTTCTTC
CASSVVGTVLFNEQFF
>TRBJ2-2|TRBD1|.|TRBV7-6
TGTGCCAGCAGCTTCGGTCGGACAGGGGAGGACACCGGGGAGCTGTTTTTT
CASSFGRTGEDTGELFF
>TRBJ2-3|.|.|TRBV20-1
TGCAGTTCAGAGGCAGGGGAGACAGATACGCAGTATTTT
CSSEAGETDTQYF
>TRBJ2-1|.|.|TRBV5-1
TGCGCCAGCAGCTTGGACGGGGACAAGCAGTTCTTC
CASSLDGDKQFF
>TRBJ1-1|TRBD1|many|TRBV6-5
TGTGCCAGCAGTTGGACAGGGTTAAACACTGAAGCTTTCTTT
CASSWTGLNTEAFF
>TRBJ2-1|.|once|TRBV9
TGTGCCAGCAGCGTAGATCCCAGGGGTAGCTCCTACAATGAGCAGTTCTTC
CASSVDPRGSSYNEQFF
>TRBJ2-3|TRBD1|few|TRBV27
TGTGCCAGCAGTTTGGCGGATGGACAGGCAGATACGCAGTATTTT
CASSLADGQADTQYF
>TRBJ2-1|.|few|TRBV5-1
TGCGCCAGCGCGAAGGGACAATACAATGAGCAGTTCTTC
CASAKGQYNEQFF
>TRBJ2-5|.|.|TRBV20-1
TGCAGTGCCGGAGGGGGGGGCAGGGGGTTTTCGGAGACCCAGTACTTC
CSAGGGGRGFSETQYF
>TRBJ2-1|TRBD2|few|TRBV12-3/TRBV12-4
TGTGCCAGCAGCGCGGGGACTAGCGGGGGCGGTGAGCAGTTCTTC
CASSAGTSGGGEQFF
>TRBJ2-3|.|.|TRBV5-1
TGCGCCAGCAGGTACCTCATAGGGGATACGCAGTATTTT
CASRYLIGDTQYF
>TRBJ2-2|.|.|TRBV6-1
TGTGCCAGCAGTGAGACCCTTGGGACCGGGGAGCTGTTTTTT
CASSETLGTGELFF
>TRBJ1-5|.|.|TRBV24-1
TGTGCCACCAGTCGGGGAGGGTACAATCAGCCCCAGCATTTT
CATSRGGYNQPQHF
>TRBJ2-7|.|many|TRBV3-1
TGTGCCAGCAGCCAAGATAGACGCGAGCAGTACTTC
CASSQDRREQYF
>TRBJ1-4|.|few|TRBV3-1
TGTGCCAGCAGCCTGCTGGGGGGAACTAATGAAAAACTGTTTTTT
CASSLLGGTNEKLFF
>TRBJ2-7|TRBD1|.|TRBV11-2
TGTGCCAGCGGCTTAGGCAGGGGGCACCTCTACGAGCAGTACTTC
CASGLGRGHLYEQYF
>TRBJ2-7|.|once|TRBV7-2
TGTGCCAGCAGCTTGGCTAGCGACTCATTGGAGCAGTACTTC
CASSLASDSLEQYF
>TRBJ2-7|.|many|TRBV12-3/TRBV12-4
TGTGCCAGCAGTTTAAGGGGCCTCAGCGAGCAGTACTTC
CASSLRGLSEQYF
>TRBJ2-2|.|.|TRBV7-9
TGTGCCAGCAGCTCGCCCTGGGCGGCCGGGGAGCTGTTTTTT
CASSSPWAAGELFF
>TRBJ2-6|.|.|TRBV7-9
TGTGCCAGCAGCCCCCGGACGGCCGAGTGGGCCAACGTCCTGACTTTC
CASSPRTAEWANVLTF
>TRBJ2-1|TRBD2|few|TRBV6-2/TRBV6-3
TGTGCCAGCAGCACTAGCGGGGGGGCCCTGGGGGAGCAGTTCTTC
CASSTSGGALGEQFF
>TRBJ2-1|.|few|TRBV20-1
TGCAGTGCTAGAGATCGTGGCGGGGGCCCTAATTACAATGAGCAGTTCTTC
CSARDRGGGPNYNEQFF
>TRBJ2-5|TRBD2|many|TRBV28
TGTGCCAGCAGTTTGGTTCCGGGGGGGGAGGAGACCCAGTACTTC
CASSLVPGGEETQYF
>TRBJ2-1|TRBD2|few|TRBV20-1
TGCAGTGCTGGGGACTACAAGAAGGATGAGCAGTTCTTC
CSAGDYKKDEQFF
>TRBJ2-3|TRBD2|.|TRBV5-1
TGCGCCAGCAGCGAGCGGGGGGGCTATCCCCCAGATACGCAGTATTTT
CASSERGGYPPDTQYF
>TRBJ2-6|.|few|TRBV12-3/TRBV12-4
TGTGCCAGCAGTCTAACCAGGGCAGAGGCCAACGTCCTGACTTTC
CASSLTRAEANVLTF
>TRBJ1-6|TRBD1|many|TRBV5-1
TGCGCCAGCAGCACGGGACAGGGTAATTCACCCCTCCACTTT
CASSTGQGNSPLHF
>TRBJ2-5|.|.|TRBV2
TGTCCCAGCACCTTATCCCAAGAGACCCAGTACTTC
CPSTLSQETQYF
>TRBJ2-1|TRBD2|.|TRBV20-1
TGCAGTGCTGAAGCGGGGGGGCCGAGGAATGAGCAGTTCTTC
CSAEAGGPRNEQFF
>TRBJ2-3|.|few|TRBV5-1
TGCGCCAGCAGCTGGGACTCGACGTACACAGATACGCAGTATTTT
CASSWDSTYTDTQYF
>TRBJ1-6|TRBD1|.|TRBV27
TGTGCCAGCACCGACGGACAGGGGGGAAATAATTCACCCCTCCACTTT
CASTDGQGGNNSPLHF
>TRBJ2-3|TRBD1|few|TRBV7-2
TGTGCCAGCAGCTACAGACAGGGGGCTGGAGATACGCAGTATTTT
CASSYRQGAGDTQYF
>TRBJ2-7|.|.|TRBV7-2
TGTGCCAGCAGCCCAATAGCGACCGGGACAACCTCCTACGAGCAGTACTTC
CASSPIATGTTSYEQYF
>TRBJ2-3|.|.|TRBV6-1
TGTGCCAGCAGTGAGGACAGTCCCAGCACAGATACGCAGTATTTT
CASSEDSPSTDTQYF
>TRBJ2-1|.|once|TRBV12-3/TRBV12-4
TGTGCCAGCAGTTTTGAGTTAGGGGCTGTGATCTACAATGAGCAGTTCTTC
CASSFELGAVIYNEQFF
>TRBJ2-2|.|.|TRBV12-3/TRBV12-4
TGTGCCAGCAGTTTTAGGGGGGCCGCCGGGGAGCTGTTTTTT
CASSFRGAAGELFF
>TRBJ2-1|.|.|TRBV7-9
TGTGCCAGCAGCTTTCTCGACCCCTACAATGAGCAGTTCTTC
CASSFLDPYNEQFF
>TRBJ2-2|.|.|TRBV5-1
TGCGCCAGCAGCTTGTTTCCAGGGGCGAACACCGGGGAGCTGTTTTTT
CASSLFPGANTGELFF